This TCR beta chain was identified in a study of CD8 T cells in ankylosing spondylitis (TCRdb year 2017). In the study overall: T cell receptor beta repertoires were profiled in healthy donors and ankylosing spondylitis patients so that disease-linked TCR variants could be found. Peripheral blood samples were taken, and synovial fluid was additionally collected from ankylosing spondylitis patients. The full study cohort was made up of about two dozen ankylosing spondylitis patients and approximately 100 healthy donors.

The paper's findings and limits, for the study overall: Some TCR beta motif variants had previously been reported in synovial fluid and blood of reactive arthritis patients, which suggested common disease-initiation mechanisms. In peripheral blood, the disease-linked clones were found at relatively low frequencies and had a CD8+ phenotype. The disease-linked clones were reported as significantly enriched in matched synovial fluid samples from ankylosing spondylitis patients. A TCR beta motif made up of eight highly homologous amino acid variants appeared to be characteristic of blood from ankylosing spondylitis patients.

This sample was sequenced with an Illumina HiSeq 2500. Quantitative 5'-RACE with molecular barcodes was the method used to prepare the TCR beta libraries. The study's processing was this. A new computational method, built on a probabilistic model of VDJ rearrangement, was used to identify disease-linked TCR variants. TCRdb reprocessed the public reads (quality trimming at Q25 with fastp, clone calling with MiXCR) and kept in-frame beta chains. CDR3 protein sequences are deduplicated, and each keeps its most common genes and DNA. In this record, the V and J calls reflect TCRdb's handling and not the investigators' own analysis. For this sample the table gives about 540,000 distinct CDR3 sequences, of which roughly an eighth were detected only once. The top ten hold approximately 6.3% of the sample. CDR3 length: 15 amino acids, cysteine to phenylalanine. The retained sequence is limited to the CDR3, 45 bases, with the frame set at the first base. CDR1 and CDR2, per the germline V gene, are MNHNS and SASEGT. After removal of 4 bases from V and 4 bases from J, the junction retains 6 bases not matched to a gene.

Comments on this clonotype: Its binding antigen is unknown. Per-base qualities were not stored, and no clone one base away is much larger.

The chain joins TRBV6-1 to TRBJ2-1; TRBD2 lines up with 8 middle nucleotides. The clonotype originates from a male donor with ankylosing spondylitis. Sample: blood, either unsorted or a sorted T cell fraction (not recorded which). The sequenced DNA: TGTGCCAGCAGTGTCACGGCGGGGGGATACAATGAGCAGTTCTTC. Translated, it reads CASSVTAGGYNEQFF.